This passage covers 15 T cell receptor beta chains from one sample sequenced in a study of molecular identifiers for immune sequencing clone quantification (dated by TCRdb to the late 2010s). Library method: PCR. The sequencing machine was a NextSeq 500. Starting from the raw public reads, TCRdb applied fastp trimming at Q25, assembled clones with MiXCR and retained in-frame beta chains. Merged by CDR3 protein, the rows form single entries marked with the most common genes and DNA. Recorded for this sample are around 94,000 distinct CDR3 sequences; about 35% of them occurred a single time. Clones ranked in the top ten supply about 9.7% of the sample. Sequencing was carried out using naive CD8+ T cells from blood, with Jurkat cell RNA spiked in. What the cell subset or site label conveys for this sample: FACS-sorted CD8+CD4-CCR7+CD45RA+ naive T cells. The source is a human donor in good health. Some libraries in this study had Jurkat cell RNA spiked in.

This clonotype has ten or more counts. V usage is TRBV12-3 or TRBV12-4 and J usage is TRBJ1-1; the match to TRBD1 covers 7 bases. The CDR3 covers 14 residues. J gave up 6 bases and V 3 bases, and 7 bases lay outside the gene matches. The CDR3 DNA reads as TGTGCCAGCAGTTTCCGACTCCAGGGGGCTGAAGCTTTCTTT. Its translation is CASSFRLQGAEAFF.

The chain combines TRBV7-2 with TRBJ2-2, with D uncertain. This CDR3 region has 13 residues. CDR1 SGHTA and CDR2 FQGNSA come from the germline V gene. Trimming took off 9 bases at V and 1 base at J, with 9 bases between the two ends. CDR3 nucleotides: TGTGCCAGGACGGACGGGAACACCGGGGAGCTGTTTTTT. Its protein product is CARTDGNTGELFF.

CDR3 sequence reads: CASSHINGAEQYF. In DNA, the CDR3 is TGCGCCAGCAGCCATATAAACGGGGCCGAGCAGTACTTC. J is TRBJ2-7 and V is TRBV4-1; D may be TRBD1 or TRBD2 (5 bases each). The CDR3 length is 13 residues. V lost 3 bases, J lost 6 bases, and 12 bases lay in between. The V gene's germline CDR1 is MGHRA and CDR2 YSYEKL.

Points on this clonotype: Possible read error: a much larger clone is one base away. The chain joins TRBV4-1 to TRBJ1-1, with 8 bases fitting TRBD1. The CDR3 extends over 15 amino acids. Germline assignment: CDR1 MGHRA and CDR2 YSYEKL. In DNA, the CDR3 is TGCGCCAGCAGCCAGGGACAGGCGATGAACTCTGAAGCTTTCTTT. Translation: CASSQGQAMNSEAFF.

This clonotype was seen more than once but under ten times. The chain uses TRBV15 and TRBJ2-1; D perhaps matches TRBD1 (6 bases). CDR3 size: 13 residues. V was pared by 5 bases and J by 9 bases, with 14 bases between. Per the germline V gene, CDR1 is LNHNV and CDR2 is YYDKDF (reference sequence). CDR3 sequence (DNA): TGTGCCACCAGCCCTCTCACAGGGCCTGAGCAGTTCTTC. The encoded protein is CATSPLTGPEQFF.

This clonotype was counted only a few times. One junction end does not reproduce the germline sequence, and a read error may be involved. In nucleotides, the CDR3 is TGTGCCAGCAGCGCAGCGGGGGCGGACACCAGGGAGCTGTTTTTT. This sequence encodes CASSAAGADTRELFF. The gene calls are TRBV5-6 and TRBJ2-2, with 8 bases aligning to TRBD2. The CDR3 spans 15 residues. Germline V gene data show CDR1 as SGHDT and CDR2 as YYEEEE.

Only a few counts were recorded for this clonotype. This chain links TRBV7-3 with TRBJ2-1, with D possibly matching TRBD2 (6 bases). The CDR3 length is 13 residues. Trimming left V 3 bases short and J 5 bases short, with 8 bases between. Germline V gives CDR1 SGHTA, CDR2 FQGTGA. CDR3: CASSLASDNEQFF. As DNA, the CDR3 is TGTGCCAGCAGCTTGGCTAGCGACAATGAGCAGTTCTTC.

The count of this clonotype is one. The chain carries TRBV20-1 and TRBJ2-3, with D possibly being TRBD1 (6 bases). The CDR3 has 17 residues. Germline V gives CDR1 DFQATT, CDR2 SNEGSKA (reference sequence). Trimming removed 3 bases from V and 0 bases from J, with 19 bases in between. CDR3 in amino acids: CSASLRGISPSTDTQYF. DNA of the CDR3: TGCAGTGCTAGTCTCAGGGGCATATCTCCGAGCACAGATACGCAGTATTTT.

This chain links TRBV4-2 with TRBJ2-2; D unclear. The germline V gene encodes CDR1 LGHNA and CDR2 YNFKEQ. Trimming stripped 0 bases from V and 5 bases from J, with 4 bases between. The CDR3 spans 13 residues. This CDR3 is CASSQEDTGELFF. As DNA, the CDR3 is TGTGCCAGCAGCCAAGAGGATACCGGGGAGCTGTTTTTT.

This clonotype was seen more than once but under ten times. The chain has TRBV11-3 and TRBJ2-3, with 7 bases fitting TRBD1. Per germline, CDR1 SGHNT and CDR2 YENEEA. The J segment lost 4 bases and the V segment lost 5 bases, leaving 6 bases of the junction unmatched. This CDR3 comprises 14 residues. This CDR3 reads CASSQRTGADTQYF. The CDR3 coding sequence is TGTGCCAGCAGCCAGAGGACAGGAGCAGATACGCAGTATTTT.

The CDR3 loop reads CASCKGTNNQNTEAFF. As DNA, the CDR3 is TGTGCCAGCTGCAAGGGTACGAATAATCAGAACACTGAAGCTTTCTTT. The chain has TRBV6-2 or TRBV6-3 and TRBJ1-1, with no clear D. Germline V gene data show CDR1 as MNHEY and CDR2 as SVGEGT. This CDR3 comprises 16 residues. With 8 bases removed from V and 1 base from J, the gap between germline ends came to 20 bases.

This chain links TRBV24-1 with TRBJ2-7, with D uncertain. The V end was cut by 3 bases, the J end by 0 bases, with 8 bases between. This CDR3 contains 14 residues. Per the germline V gene, CDR1 is KGHDR and CDR2 is SFDVKD. In DNA, the CDR3 is TGTGCCACCAGTGATGGGCGGCTCTCCTACGAGCAGTACTTC. This encodes CATSDGRLSYEQYF.

The sample holds a few counts of this clonotype. V is TRBV4-1 and J is TRBJ2-2, with D possibly being TRBD1 or TRBD2 (5 bases each). From germline, CDR1 is MGHRA and CDR2 YSYEKL. V lost 1 base, J lost 5 bases, and 11 bases lay in between. This CDR3 contains 15 residues. The CDR3 protein is CASSQGDGPTGELFF. The CDR3 nucleotides are TGCGCCAGCAGCCAAGGGGACGGGCCGACCGGGGAGCTGTTTTTT.

The chain has TRBV7-9 and TRBJ2-7, with 8 bases fitting TRBD2. There are 15 residues in the CDR3. V shed 3 bases and J 10 bases; nucleotides not matched to a gene: 14. CDR1 is SEHNR, CDR2 FQNEAQ, per germline (reference sequence). CDR3 coding DNA: TGTGCCAGCAGCTTTCAGGGTCCGGGAGGGGACGCCCAGTACTTC. This encodes CASSFQGPGGDAQYF.

The CDR3 coding sequence is TGTGCCAGCAGTGACAGGGTTGTCTACGAGCAGTACTTC. The encoded protein is CASSDRVVYEQYF. V gene TRBV28 combines with J gene TRBJ2-7, with 7 bases that match TRBD1. The germline CDR1 and CDR2 sequences are MDHEN and SYDVKM. The CDR3 has 13 amino acids. Unmatched junction bases numbered 4, after V lost 5 bases and J lost 3 bases.